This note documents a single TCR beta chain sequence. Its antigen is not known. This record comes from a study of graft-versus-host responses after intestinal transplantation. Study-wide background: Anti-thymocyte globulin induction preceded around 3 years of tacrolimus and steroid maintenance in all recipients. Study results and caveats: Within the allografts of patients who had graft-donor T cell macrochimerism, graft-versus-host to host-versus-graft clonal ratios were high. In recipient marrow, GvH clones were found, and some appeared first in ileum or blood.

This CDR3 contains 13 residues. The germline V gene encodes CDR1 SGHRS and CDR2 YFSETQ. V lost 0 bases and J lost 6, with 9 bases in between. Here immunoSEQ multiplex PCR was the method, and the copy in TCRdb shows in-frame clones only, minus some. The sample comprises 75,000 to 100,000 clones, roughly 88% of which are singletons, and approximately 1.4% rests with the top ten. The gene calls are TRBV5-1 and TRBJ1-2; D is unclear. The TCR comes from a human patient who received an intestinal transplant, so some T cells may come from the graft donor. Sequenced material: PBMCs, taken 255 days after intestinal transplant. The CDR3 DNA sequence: TGCGCCAGCAGCTTGGGGGTGCTTGATGGCTACACCTTC. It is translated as CASSLGVLDGYTF. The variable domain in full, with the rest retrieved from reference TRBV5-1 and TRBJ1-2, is KAGVTQTPRYLIKTRGQQVTLSCSPISGHRSVSWYQQTPGQGLQFLFEYFSETQRNKGNFPGRFSGRQFSNSRSEMNVSTLELGDSALYLCASSLGVLDGYTFGSGTRLTVV.